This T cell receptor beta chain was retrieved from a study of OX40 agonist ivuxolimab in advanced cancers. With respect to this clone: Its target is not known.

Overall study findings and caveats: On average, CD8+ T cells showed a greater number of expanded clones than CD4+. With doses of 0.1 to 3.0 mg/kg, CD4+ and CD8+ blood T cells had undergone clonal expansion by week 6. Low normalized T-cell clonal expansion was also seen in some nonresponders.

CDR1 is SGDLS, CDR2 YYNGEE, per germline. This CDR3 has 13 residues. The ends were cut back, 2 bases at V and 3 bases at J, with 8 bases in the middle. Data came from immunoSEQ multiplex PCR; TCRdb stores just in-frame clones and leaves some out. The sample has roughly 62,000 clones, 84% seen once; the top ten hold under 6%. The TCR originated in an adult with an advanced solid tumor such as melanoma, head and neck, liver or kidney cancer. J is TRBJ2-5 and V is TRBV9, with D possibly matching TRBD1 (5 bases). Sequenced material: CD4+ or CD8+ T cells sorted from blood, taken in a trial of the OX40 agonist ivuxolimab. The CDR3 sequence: CASSVTAKETQYF. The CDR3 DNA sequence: TGTGCCAGCAGCGTGACAGCAAAAGAGACCCAGTACTTC.